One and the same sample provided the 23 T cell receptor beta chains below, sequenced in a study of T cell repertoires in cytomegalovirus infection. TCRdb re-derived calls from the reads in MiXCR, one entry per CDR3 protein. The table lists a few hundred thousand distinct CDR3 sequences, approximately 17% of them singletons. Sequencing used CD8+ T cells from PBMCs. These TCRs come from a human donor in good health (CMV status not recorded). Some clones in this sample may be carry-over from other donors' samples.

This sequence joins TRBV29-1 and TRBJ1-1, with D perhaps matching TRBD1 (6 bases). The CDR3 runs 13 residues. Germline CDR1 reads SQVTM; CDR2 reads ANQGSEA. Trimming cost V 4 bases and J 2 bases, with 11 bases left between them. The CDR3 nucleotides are TGCAGCGTTGGGACAGAACTTAACACTGAAGCTTTCTTT. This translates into CSVGTELNTEAFF.

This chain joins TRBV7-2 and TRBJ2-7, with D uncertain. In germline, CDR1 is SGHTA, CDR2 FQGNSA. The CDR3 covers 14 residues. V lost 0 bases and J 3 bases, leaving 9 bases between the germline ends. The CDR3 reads CASSLALNSYEQYF. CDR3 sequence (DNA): TGTGCCAGCAGCTTAGCGCTCAACAGCTACGAGCAGTACTTC.

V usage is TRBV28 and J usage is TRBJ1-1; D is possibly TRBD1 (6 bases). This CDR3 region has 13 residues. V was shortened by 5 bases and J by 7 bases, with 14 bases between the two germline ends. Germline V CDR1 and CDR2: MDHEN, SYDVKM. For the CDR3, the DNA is TGTGCCAGCAGTACAACAGGGTACGGTGAAGCTTTCTTT. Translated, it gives CASSTTGYGEAFF.

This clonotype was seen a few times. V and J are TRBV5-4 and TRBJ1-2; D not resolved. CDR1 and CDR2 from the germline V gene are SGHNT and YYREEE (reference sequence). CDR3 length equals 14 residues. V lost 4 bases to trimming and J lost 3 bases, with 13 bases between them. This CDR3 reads CASSLRPGDYGYTF. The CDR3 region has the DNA TGTGCCAGCAGCCTCCGACCCGGGGACTATGGCTACACCTTC.

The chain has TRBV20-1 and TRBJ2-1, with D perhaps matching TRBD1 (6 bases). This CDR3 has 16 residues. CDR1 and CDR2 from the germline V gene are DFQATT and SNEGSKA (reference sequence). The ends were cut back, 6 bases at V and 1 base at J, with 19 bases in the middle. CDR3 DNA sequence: TGCAGTGCAAATGGGGGACATCTTTTTTCCTACAATGAGCAGTTCTTC. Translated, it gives CSANGGHLFSYNEQFF.

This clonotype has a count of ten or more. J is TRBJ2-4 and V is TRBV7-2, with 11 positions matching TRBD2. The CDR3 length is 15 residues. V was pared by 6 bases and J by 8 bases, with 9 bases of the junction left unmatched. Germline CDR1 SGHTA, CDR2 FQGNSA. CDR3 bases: TGTGCCAGCAGTCCAATAGCGGGGGGGCCGGACATTCAGTACTTC. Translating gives CASSPIAGGPDIQYF.

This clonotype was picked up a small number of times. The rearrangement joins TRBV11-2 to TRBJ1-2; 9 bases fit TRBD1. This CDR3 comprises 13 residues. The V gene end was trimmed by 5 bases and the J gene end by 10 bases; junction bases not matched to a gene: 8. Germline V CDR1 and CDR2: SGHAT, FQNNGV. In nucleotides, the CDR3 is TGTGCCAGCAGCCCAAGGACAGGGGTAGACTACACCTTC. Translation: CASSPRTGVDYTF.

Written as DNA, the CDR3 is TGTGCCAGCAGCTTATACTTCAGCCCCCTACGGACTAGCGGGGGGGACTACGAGCAGTACTTC. Its protein is CASSLYFSPLRTSGGDYEQYF. V gene TRBV11-2 combines with J gene TRBJ2-7; 15 nucleotides line up with TRBD2. The V segment lost 2 bases and the J segment 3 bases; nucleotides outside the gene matches: 17. This CDR3 contains 21 residues. The germline CDR1 and CDR2 sequences are SGHAT and FQNNGV.

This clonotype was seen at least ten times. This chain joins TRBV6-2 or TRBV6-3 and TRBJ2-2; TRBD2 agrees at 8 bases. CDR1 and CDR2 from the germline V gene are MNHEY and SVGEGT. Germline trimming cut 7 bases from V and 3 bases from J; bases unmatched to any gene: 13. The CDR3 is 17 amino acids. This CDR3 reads CASMFSEAGDHTGELFF. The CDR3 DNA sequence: TGTGCCAGCATGTTTTCGGAAGCGGGGGACCACACCGGGGAGCTGTTTTTT.

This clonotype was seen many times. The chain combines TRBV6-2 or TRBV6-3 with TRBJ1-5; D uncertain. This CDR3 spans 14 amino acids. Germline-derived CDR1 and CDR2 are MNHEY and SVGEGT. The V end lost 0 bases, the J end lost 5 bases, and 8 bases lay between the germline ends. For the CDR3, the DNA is TGTGCCAGCAGTTACTCGACCGAGGATCAGCCCCAGCATTTT. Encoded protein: CASSYSTEDQPQHF.

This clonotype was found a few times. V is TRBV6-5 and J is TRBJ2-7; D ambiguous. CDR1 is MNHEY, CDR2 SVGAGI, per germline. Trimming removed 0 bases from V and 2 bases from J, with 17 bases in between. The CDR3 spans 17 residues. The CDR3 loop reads CASSYSTYTPEPYEQYF. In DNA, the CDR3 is TGTGCCAGCAGTTACTCGACGTACACCCCGGAACCCTACGAGCAGTACTTC.

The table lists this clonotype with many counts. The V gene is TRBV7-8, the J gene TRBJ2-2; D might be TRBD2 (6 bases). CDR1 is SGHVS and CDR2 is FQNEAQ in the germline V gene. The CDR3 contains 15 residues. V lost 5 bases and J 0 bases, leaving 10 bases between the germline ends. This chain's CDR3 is CASSPGVANTGELFF. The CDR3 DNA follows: TGTGCCAGCAGCCCGGGGGTCGCGAACACCGGGGAGCTGTTTTTT.

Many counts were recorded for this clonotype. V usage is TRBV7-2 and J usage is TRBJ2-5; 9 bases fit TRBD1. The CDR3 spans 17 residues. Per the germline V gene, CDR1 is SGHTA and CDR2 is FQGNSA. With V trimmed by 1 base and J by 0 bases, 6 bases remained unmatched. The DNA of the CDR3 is TGTGCCAGCAGCTTAGAACAGGGGGCGCATTACCAAGAGACCCAGTACTTC. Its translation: CASSLEQGAHYQETQYF.

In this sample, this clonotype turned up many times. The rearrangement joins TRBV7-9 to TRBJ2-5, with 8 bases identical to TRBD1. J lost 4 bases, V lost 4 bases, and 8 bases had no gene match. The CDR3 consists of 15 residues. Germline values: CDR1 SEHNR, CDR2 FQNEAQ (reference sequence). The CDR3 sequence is CASSSPFDRGETQYF. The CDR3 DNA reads TGTGCCAGCAGCTCCCCCTTCGACAGGGGAGAGACCCAGTACTTC.

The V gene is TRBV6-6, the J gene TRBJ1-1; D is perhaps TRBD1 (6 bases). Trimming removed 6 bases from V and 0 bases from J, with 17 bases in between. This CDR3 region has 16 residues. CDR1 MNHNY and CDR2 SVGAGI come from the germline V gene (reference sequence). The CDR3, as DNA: TGTGCCAGCAGCTTCAGAGCGGGGGACATGAACACTGAAGCTTTCTTT. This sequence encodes CASSFRAGDMNTEAFF.

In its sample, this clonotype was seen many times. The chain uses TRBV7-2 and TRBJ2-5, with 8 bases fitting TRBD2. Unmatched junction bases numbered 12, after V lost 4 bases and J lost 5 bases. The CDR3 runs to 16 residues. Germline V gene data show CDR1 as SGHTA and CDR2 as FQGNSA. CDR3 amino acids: CASSSVGGGRLETQYF. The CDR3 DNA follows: TGTGCCAGCAGCTCCGTCGGGGGGGGGAGGTTGGAGACCCAGTACTTC.

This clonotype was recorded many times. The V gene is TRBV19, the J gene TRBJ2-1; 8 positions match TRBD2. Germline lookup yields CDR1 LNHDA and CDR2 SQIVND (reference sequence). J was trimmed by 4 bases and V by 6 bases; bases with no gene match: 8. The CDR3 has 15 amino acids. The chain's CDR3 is CASSQSGGQYNEQFF. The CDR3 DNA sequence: TGTGCCAGTAGCCAGAGCGGGGGTCAATACAATGAGCAGTTCTTC.

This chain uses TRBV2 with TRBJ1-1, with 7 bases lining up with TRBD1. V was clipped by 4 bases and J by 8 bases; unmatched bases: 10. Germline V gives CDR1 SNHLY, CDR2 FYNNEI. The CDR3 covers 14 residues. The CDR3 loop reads CASSALAGGQEAFF. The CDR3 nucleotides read TGTGCCAGCAGTGCCCTGGCAGGGGGTCAAGAAGCTTTCTTT.

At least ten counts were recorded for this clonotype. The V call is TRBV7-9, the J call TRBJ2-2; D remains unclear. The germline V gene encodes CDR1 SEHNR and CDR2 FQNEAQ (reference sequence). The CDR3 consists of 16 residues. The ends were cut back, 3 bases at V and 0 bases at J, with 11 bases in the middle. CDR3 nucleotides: TGTGCCAGCAGCTTCTTCACAGCGACGAACACCGGGGAGCTGTTTTTT. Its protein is CASSFFTATNTGELFF.

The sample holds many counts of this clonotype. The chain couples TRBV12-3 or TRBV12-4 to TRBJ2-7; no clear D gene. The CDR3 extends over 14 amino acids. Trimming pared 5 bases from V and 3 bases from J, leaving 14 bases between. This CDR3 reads CASSPGPANYEQYF. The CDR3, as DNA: TGTGCCAGCAGTCCCGGACCAGCTAACTACGAGCAGTACTTC.

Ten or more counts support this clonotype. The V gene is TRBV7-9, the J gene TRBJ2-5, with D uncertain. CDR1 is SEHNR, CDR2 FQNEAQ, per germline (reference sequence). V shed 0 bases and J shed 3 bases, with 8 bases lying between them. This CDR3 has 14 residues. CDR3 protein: CASSLALGKETQYF. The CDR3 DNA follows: TGTGCCAGCAGCTTAGCGTTGGGGAAAGAGACCCAGTACTTC.

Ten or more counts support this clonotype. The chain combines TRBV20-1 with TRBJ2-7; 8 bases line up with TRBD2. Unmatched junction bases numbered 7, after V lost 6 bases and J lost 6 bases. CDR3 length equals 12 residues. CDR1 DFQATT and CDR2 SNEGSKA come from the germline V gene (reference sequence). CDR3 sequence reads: CSASGGAFEQYF. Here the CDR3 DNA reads TGCAGTGCATCGGGAGGGGCGTTCGAGCAGTACTTC.

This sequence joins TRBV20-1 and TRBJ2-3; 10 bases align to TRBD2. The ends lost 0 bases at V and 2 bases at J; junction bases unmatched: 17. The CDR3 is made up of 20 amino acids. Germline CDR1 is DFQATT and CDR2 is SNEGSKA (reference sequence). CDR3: CSARDERGGRYTMYTDTQYF. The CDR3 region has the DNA TGCAGTGCTAGAGATGAGCGGGGGGGCCGGTATACTATGTACACAGATACGCAGTATTTT.